This T cell receptor (beta chain) was profiled in a study of T-cell reconstitution after alpha-beta-depleted transplantation in children. General observations from the study: Newly made T cells mostly supplied T-cell counts and diversity one year after transplant. Recipient T cells and thymic progenitors that survived gave rise to the high TCRbeta diversity observed at day 60 in some patients.

Trimming shortened V by 1 base and J by 7 bases, and 8 bases separated the two germline ends. There are 13 residues in the CDR3. Germline assignment: CDR1 LGHNA and CDR2 YSLEER. Remarks on this clonotype: The antigen is unknown.

Unique molecular identifiers were incorporated when the TCRbeta library was constructed. One entry per CDR3 protein, called by TCRdb with MiXCR from the PCR reads. The sample has a few hundred thousand distinct CDR3 sequences, roughly a quarter seen once; the top ten hold about 5%. This receptor was identified in a female patient between 2 and 10 years old who had a stem cell transplant for congenital amegakaryocytic thrombocytopenia, so the T cells may come from the graft donor. J is TRBJ2-1 and V is TRBV4-3, with D maybe TRBD2 (5 bases). This material consisted of PBMCs, mostly from graft donor cells, taken 360 days after TCRalphabeta/CD19-depleted stem cell transplant. DNA for the CDR3: TGCGCCAGCAGCCAAGCTCGGGGTAATGAGCAGTTCTTC. It is translated as CASSQARGNEQFF.